This TCR beta chain was found in a study of cytomegalovirus exposure and HLA in healthy donors. The study ran its PCR with 60 Vbeta and 13 Jbeta primers. Assay used: immunoSEQ multiplex PCR; TCRdb lists only in-frame clones, some missing. The repertoire holds about 140,000 clones, with about 80% as singletons. Between the trimmed V and J ends, which lost 6 bases and 9 bases, there was a span of 19 bases. Germline loops: CDR1 MNHEY, CDR2 SVGAGI. CDR3 length equals 14 residues. The TCR sequence derives from a woman between 40 and 55 years old in good health and CMV-seronegative. This chain uses TRBV6-5 with TRBJ2-3; D possibly corresponds to TRBD1 (5 bases). The sequenced sample consisted of PBMCs. DNA for the CDR3: TGTGCCAGCAGGCTAGGACACCTCGCCTCCACGCAGTATTTT. This gives the protein CASRLGHLASTQYF.